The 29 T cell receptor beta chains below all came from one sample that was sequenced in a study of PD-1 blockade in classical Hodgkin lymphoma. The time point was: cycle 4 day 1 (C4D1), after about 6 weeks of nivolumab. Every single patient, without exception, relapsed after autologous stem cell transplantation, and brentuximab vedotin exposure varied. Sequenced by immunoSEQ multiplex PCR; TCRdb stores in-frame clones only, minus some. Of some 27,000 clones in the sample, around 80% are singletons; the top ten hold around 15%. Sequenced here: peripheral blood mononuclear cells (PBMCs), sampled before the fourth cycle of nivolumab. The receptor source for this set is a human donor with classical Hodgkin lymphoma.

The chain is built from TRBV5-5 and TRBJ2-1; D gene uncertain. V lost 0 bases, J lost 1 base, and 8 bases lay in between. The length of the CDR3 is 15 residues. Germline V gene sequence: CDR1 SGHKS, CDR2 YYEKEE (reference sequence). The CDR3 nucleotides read TGTGCCAGCAGCTTGGCGGTCCTATCCTACAATGAGCAGTTCTTC. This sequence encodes CASSLAVLSYNEQFF.

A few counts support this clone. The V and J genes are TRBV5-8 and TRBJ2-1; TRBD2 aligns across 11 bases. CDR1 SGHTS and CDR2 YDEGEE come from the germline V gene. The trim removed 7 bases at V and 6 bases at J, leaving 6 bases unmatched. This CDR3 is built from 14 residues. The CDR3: CASETSGTLNEQFF. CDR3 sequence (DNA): TGTGCCAGCGAGACTAGCGGGACCCTCAATGAGCAGTTCTTC.

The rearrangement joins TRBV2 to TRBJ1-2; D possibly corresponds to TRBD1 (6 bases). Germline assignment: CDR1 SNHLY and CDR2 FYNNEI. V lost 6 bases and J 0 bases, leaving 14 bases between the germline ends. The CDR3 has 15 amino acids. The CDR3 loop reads CASRSGGLTNYGYTF. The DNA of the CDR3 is TGTGCCAGCAGGTCCGGGGGCCTTACTAACTATGGCTACACCTTC.

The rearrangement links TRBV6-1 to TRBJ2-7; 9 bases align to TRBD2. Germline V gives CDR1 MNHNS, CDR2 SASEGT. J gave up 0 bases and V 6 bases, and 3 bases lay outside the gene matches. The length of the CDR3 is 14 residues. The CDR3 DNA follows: TGTGCCAGCAGGAGGGGACTAGCCTCCTACGAGCAGTACTTC. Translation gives CASRRGLASYEQYF.

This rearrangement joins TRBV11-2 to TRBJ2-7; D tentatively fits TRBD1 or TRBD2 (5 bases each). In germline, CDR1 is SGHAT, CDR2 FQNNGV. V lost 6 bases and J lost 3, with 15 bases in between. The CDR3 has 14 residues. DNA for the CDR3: TGTGCCAGCAGAGGCAATCGGGACGGCTACGAGCAGTACTTC. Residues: CASRGNRDGYEQYF.

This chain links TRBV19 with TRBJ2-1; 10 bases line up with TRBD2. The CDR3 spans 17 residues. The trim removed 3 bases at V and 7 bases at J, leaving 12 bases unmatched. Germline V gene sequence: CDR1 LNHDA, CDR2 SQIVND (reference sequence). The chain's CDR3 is CASSIRSGTSALNEQFF. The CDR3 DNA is TGTGCCAGTAGTATTCGAAGTGGGACTAGCGCTCTGAATGAGCAGTTCTTC.

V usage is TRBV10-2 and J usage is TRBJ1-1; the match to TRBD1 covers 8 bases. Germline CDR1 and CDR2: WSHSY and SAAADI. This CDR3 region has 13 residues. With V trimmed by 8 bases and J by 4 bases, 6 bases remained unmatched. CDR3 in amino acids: CASGDRPGTEAFF. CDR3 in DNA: TGCGCCAGCGGGGACAGGCCGGGCACTGAAGCTTTCTTT.

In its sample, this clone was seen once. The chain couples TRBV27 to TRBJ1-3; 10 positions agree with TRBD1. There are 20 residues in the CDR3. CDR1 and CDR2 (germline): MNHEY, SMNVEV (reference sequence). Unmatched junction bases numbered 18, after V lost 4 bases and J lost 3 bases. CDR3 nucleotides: TGTGCCAGCAGTTGGGTGAGGGGACAGGGGCTTTTGAAGGATGGAAACACCATATATTTT. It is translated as CASSWVRGQGLLKDGNTIYF.

As DNA, the CDR3 is TGTGCCAGCAGTTTGTCCTCAGGGGGCGTTCTGAACACTGAAGCTTTCTTT. The encoded protein is CASSLSSGGVLNTEAFF. V is TRBV27 and J is TRBJ1-1; TRBD1 agrees at 8 bases. The germline V gene encodes CDR1 MNHEY and CDR2 SMNVEV (reference sequence). V dropped 3 bases and J dropped 0; count of bases not matched to a gene: 9. The CDR3 runs 17 residues.

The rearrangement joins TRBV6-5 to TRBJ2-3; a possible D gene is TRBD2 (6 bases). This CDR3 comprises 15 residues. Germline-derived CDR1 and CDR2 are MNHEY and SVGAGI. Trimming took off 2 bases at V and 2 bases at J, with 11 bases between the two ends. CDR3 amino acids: CASSYRGDPTDTQYF. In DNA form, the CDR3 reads TGTGCCAGCAGTTACCGCGGGGATCCCACAGATACGCAGTATTTT.

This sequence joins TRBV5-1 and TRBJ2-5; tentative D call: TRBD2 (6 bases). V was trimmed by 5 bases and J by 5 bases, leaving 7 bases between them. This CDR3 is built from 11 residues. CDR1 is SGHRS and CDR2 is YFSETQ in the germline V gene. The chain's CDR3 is CASRAGETQYF. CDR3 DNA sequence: TGCGCCAGCAGGGCGGGGGAGACCCAGTACTTC.

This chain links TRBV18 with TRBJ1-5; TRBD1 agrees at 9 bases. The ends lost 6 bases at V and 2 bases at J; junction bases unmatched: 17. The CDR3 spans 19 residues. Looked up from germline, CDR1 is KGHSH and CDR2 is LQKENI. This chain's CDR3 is CASSPSGTGTTVRNQPQHF. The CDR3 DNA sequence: TGTGCCAGCTCGCCGTCCGGGACAGGGACTACCGTCCGCAATCAGCCCCAGCATTTT.

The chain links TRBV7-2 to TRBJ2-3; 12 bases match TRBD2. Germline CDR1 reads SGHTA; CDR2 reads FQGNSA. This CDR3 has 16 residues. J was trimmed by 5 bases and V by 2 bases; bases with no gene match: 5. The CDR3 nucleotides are TGTGCCAGCAGCTTAACTAGCGGGGGGAGGGGAGATACGCAGTATTTT. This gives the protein CASSLTSGGRGDTQYF.

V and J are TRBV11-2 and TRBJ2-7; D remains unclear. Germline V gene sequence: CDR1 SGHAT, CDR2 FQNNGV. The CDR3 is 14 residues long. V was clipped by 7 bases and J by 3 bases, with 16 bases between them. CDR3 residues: CASTQWPENYEQYF. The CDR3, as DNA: TGTGCCAGCACCCAATGGCCAGAAAACTACGAGCAGTACTTC.

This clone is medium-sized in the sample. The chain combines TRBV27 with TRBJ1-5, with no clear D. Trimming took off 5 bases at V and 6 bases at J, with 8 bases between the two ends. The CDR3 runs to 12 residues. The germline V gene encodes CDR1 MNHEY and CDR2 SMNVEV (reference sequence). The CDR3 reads CASSPLGQPQHF. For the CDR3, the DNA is TGTGCCAGCAGTCCCCTAGGTCAGCCCCAGCATTTT.

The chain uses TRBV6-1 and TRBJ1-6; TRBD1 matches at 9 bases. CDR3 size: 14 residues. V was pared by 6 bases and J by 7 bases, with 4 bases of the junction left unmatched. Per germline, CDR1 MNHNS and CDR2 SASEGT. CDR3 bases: TGTGCCAGCAGGAGACAGGGGGGCAATTCACCCCTCCACTTT. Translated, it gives CASRRQGGNSPLHF.

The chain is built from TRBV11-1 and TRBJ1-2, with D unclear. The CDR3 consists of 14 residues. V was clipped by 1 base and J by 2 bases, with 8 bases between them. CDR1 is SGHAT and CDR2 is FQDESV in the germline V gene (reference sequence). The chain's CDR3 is CASSLGLGNYGYTF. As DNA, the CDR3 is TGTGCCAGCAGCTTAGGGCTGGGAAACTATGGCTACACCTTC.

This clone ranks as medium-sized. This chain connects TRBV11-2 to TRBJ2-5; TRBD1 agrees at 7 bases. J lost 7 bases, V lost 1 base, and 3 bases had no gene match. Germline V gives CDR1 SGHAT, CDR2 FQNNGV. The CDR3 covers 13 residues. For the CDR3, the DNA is TGTGCCAGCAGCTTAGGACAGGGTGGGACCCAGTACTTC. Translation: CASSLGQGGTQYF.

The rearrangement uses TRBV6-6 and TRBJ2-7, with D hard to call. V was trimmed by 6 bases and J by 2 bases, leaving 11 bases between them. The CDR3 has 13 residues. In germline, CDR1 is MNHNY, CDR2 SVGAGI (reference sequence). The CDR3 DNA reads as TGTGCCAGCAGGGACGTAATTACCTACGAGCAGTACTTC. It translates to CASRDVITYEQYF.

Written as DNA, the CDR3 is TGTGCCAGCAGGCCGTCAGCCGTACTTGAAGCTTTCTTT. This codes for CASRPSAVLEAFF. The chain joins TRBV28 to TRBJ1-1, with D unresolved. The germline gives CDR1 MDHEN, CDR2 SYDVKM. Trimming pared 6 bases from V and 7 bases from J, leaving 15 bases between. This CDR3 is built from 13 residues.

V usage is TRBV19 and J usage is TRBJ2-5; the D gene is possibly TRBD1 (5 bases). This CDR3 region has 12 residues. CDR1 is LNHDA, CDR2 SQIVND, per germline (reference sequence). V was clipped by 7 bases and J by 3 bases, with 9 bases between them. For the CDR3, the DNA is TGTGCCAGTAATACAGGAGAAGAGACCCAGTACTTC. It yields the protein CASNTGEETQYF.

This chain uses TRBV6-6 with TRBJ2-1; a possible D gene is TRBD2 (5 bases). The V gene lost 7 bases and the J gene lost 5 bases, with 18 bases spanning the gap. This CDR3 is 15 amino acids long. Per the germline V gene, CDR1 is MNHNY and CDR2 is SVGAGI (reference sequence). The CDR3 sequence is CASKPRRWGDNEQFF. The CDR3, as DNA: TGTGCCAGCAAGCCAAGGAGGTGGGGAGACAATGAGCAGTTCTTC.

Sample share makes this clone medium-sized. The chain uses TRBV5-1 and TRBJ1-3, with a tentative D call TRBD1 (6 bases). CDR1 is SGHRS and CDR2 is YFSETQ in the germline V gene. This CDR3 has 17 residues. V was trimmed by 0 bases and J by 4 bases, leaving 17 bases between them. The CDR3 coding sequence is TGCGCCAGCAGCTTGGGCCCCGACAGGTTATCCGGAAACACCATATATTTT. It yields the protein CASSLGPDRLSGNTIYF.

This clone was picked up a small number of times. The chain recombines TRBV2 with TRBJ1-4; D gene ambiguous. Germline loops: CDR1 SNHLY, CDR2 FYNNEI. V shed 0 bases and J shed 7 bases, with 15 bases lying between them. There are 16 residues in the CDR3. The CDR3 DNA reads TGTGCCAGCAGTGAAGCGCATCAGGCATCGGGTGAAAAACTGTTTTTT. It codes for CASSEAHQASGEKLFF.

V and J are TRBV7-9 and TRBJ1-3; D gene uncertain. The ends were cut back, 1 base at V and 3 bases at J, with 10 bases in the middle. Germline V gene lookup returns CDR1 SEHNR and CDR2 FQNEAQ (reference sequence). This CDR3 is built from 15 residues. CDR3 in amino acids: CASSLDHLDGNTIYF. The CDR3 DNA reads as TGTGCCAGCAGCTTAGATCACTTAGATGGAAACACCATATATTTT. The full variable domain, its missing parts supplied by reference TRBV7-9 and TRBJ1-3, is DTGVSQNPRHKITKRGQNVTFRCDPISEHNRLYWYRQTLGQGPEFLTYFQNEAQLEKSRLLSDRFSAERPKGSFSTLEIQRTEQGDSAMYLCASSLDHLDGNTIYFGEGSWLTVV.

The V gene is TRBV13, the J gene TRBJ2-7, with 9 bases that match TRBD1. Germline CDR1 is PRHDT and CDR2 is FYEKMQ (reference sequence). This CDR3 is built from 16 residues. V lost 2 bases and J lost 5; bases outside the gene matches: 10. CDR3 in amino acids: CASSLKSGTGWDEQYF. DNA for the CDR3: TGTGCCAGCAGCTTAAAGTCCGGGACAGGGTGGGACGAGCAGTACTTC. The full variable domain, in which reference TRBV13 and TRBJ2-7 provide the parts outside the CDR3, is AAGVIQSPRHLIKEKRETATLKCYPIPRHDTVYWYQQGPGQDPQFLISFYEKMQSDKGSIPDRFSAQQFSDYHSELNMSSLELGDSALYFCASSLKSGTGWDEQYFGPGTRLTVT.

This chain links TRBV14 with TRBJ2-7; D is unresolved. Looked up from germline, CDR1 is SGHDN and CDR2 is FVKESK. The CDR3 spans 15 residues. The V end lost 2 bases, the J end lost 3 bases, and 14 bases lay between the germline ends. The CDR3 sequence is CASSQSIGRFYEQYF. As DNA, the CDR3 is TGTGCCAGCAGCCAATCTATCGGCAGATTCTACGAGCAGTACTTC.

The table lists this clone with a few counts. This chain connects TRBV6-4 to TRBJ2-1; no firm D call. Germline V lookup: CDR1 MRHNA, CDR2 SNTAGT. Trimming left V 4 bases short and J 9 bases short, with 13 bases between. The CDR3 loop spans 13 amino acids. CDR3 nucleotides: TGTGCCAGCAGTGCCAACCAGGTCAGTGAGCAGTTCTTC. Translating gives CASSANQVSEQFF.

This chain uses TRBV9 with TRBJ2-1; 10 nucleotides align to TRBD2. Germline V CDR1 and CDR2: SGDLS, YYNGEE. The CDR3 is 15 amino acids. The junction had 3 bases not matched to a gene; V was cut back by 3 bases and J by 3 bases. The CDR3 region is CASSETSGNYNEQFF. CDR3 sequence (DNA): TGTGCCAGCAGCGAAACTAGCGGGAACTACAATGAGCAGTTCTTC.